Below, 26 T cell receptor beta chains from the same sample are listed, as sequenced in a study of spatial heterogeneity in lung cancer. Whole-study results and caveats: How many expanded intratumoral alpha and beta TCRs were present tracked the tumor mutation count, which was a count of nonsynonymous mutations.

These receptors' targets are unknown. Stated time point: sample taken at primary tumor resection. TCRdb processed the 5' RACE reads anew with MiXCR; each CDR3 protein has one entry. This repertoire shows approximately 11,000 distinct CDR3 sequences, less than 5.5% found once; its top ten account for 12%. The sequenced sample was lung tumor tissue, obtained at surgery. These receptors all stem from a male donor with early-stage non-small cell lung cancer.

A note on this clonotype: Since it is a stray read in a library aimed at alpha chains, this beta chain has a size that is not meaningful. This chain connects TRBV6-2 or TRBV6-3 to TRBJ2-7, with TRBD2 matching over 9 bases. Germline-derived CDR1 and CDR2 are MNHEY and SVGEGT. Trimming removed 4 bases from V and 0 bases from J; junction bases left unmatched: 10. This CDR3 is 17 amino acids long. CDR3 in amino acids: CASSFPRASGASYEQYF. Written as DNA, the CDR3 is TGTGCCAGCAGTTTCCCCCGGGCTAGCGGGGCCTCCTACGAGCAGTACTTC.

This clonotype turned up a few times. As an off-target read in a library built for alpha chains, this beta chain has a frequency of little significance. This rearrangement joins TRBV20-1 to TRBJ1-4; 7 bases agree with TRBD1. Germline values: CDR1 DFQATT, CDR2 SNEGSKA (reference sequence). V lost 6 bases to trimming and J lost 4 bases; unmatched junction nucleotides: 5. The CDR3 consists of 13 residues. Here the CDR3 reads CSASRDSNEKLFF. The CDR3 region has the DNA TGCAGTGCGTCGCGGGACAGTAATGAAAAACTGTTTTTT.

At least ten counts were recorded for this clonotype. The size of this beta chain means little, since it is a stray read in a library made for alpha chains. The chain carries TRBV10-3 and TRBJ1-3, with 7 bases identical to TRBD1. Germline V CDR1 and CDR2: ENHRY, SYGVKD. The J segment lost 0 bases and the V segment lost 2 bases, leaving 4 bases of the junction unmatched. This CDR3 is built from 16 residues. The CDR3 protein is CAISENGQVSGNTIYF. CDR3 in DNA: TGTGCCATCAGTGAGAATGGACAGGTCTCTGGAAACACCATATATTTT.

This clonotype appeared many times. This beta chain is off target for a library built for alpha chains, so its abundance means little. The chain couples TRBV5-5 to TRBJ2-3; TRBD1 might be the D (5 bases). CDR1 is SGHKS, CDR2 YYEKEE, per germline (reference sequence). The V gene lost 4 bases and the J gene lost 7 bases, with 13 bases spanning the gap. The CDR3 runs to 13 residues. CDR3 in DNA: TGTGCCAGCAGCGCGACGCCAGGGAATACGCAGTATTTT. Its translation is CASSATPGNTQYF.

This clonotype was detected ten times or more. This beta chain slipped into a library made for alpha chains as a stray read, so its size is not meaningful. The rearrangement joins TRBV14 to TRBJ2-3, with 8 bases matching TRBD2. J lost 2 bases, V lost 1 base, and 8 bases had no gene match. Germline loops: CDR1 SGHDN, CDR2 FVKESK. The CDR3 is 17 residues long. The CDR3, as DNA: TGTGCCAGCAGCCAAGGTCTTGCGGGGGGCCTCACAGATACGCAGTATTTT. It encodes CASSQGLAGGLTDTQYF.

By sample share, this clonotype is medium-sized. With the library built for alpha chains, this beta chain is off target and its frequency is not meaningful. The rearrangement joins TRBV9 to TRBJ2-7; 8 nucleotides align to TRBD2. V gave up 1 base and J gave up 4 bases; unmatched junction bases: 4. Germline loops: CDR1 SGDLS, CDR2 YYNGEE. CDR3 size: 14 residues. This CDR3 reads CASSVTGLGYEQYF. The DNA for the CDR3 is TGTGCCAGCAGCGTAACGGGACTAGGGTACGAGCAGTACTTC. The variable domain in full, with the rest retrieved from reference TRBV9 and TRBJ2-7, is DSGVTQTPKHLITATGQRVTLRCSPRSGDLSVYWYQQSLDQGLQFLIQYYNGEERAKGNILERFSAQQFPDLHSELNLSSLELGDSALYFCASSVTGLGYEQYFGPGTRLTVT.

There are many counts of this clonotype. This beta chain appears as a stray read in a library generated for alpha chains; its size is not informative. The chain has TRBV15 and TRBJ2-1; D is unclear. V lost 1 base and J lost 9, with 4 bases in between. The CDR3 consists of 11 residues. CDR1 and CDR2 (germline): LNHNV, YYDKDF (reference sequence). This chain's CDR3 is CATSRGAEQFF. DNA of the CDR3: TGTGCCACCAGCAGAGGTGCTGAGCAGTTCTTC.

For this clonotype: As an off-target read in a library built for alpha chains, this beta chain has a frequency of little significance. The CDR3 sequence: CASSVGLAVGANVLTF. CDR3 in DNA: TGTGCCAGCAGCGTAGGGTTAGCCGTTGGGGCCAACGTCCTGACTTTC. The gene calls are TRBV9 and TRBJ2-6; D unresolved. The germline gives CDR1 SGDLS, CDR2 YYNGEE. Trimming took 0 bases from V and 3 from J, leaving 10 bases between them. The CDR3 is made up of 16 amino acids. The variable domain in full, completed from reference TRBV9 and TRBJ2-6, reads DSGVTQTPKHLITATGQRVTLRCSPRSGDLSVYWYQQSLDQGLQFLIQYYNGEERAKGNILERFSAQQFPDLHSELNLSSLELGDSALYFCASSVGLAVGANVLTFGAGSRLTVL.

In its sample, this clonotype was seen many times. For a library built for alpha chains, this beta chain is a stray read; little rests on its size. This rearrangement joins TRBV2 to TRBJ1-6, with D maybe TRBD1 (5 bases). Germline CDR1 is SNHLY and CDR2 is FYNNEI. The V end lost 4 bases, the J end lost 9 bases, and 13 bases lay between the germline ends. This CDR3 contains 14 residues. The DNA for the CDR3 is TGTGCCAGCAGTGGGGACCGCCGTCCTTCACCCCTCCACTTT. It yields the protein CASSGDRRPSPLHF.

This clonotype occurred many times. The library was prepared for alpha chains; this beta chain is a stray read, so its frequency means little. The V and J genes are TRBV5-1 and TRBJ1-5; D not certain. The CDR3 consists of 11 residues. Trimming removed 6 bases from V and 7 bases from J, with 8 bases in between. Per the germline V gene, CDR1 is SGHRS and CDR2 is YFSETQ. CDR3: CASIRGQPQHF. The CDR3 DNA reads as TGCGCCAGCATTCGAGGGCAGCCCCAGCATTTT.

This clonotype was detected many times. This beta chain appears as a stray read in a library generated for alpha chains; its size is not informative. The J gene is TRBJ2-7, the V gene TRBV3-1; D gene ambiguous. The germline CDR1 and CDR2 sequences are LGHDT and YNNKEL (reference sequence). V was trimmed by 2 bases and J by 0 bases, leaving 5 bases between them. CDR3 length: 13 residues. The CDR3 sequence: CASSQSSSYEQYF. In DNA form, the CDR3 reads TGTGCCAGCAGCCAAAGCAGCTCCTACGAGCAGTACTTC.

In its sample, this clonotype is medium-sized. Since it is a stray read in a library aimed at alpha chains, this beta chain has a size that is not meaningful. CDR3 sequence reads: CASNVQGSGGELFF. CDR3 coding DNA: TGTGCCAGCAACGTACAGGGTTCCGGCGGGGAGCTGTTTTTT. The chain combines TRBV6-2 or TRBV6-3 with TRBJ2-2, with TRBD1 as a possible D gene (6 bases). CDR1 MNHEY and CDR2 SVGEGT come from the germline V gene. The CDR3 runs 14 residues. With 7 bases removed from V and 7 bases from J, the gap between germline ends came to 16 bases.

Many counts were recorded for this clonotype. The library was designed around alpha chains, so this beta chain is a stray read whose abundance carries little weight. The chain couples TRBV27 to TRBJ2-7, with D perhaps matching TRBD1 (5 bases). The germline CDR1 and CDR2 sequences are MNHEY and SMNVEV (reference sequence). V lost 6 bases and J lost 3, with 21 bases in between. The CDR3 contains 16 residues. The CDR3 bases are TGTGCCAGCAGACCCGACGTAGGTAGGGGAAGCTACGAGCAGTACTTC. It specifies CASRPDVGRGSYEQYF.

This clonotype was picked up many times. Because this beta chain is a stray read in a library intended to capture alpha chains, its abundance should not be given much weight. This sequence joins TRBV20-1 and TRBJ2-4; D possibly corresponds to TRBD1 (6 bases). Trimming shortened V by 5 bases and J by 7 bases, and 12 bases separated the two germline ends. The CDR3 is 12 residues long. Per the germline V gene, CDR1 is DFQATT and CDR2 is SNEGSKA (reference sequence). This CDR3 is CSALGQSNIQYF. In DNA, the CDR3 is TGCAGTGCTCTCGGACAGAGTAACATTCAGTACTTC.

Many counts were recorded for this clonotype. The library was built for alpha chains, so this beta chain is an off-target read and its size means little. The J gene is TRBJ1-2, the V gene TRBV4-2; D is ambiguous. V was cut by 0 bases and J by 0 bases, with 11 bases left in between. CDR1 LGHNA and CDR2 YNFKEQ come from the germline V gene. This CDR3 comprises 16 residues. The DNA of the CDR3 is TGTGCCAGCAGCCAAGATAGAACAGTGTCTAACTATGGCTACACCTTC. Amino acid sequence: CASSQDRTVSNYGYTF.

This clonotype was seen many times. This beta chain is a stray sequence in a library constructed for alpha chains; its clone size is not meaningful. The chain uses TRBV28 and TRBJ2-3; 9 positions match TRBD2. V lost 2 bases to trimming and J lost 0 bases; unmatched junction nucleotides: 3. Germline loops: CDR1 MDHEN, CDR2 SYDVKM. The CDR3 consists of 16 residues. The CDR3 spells CASSLATSGSTDTQYF. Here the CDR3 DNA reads TGTGCCAGCAGTTTAGCCACTAGCGGGAGCACAGATACGCAGTATTTT. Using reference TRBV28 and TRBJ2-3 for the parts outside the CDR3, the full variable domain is DVKVTQSSRYLVKRTGEKVFLECVQDMDHENMFWYRQDPGLGLRLIYFSYDVKMKEKGDIPEGYSVSREKKERFSLILESASTNQTSMYLCASSLATSGSTDTQYFGPGTRLTVL.

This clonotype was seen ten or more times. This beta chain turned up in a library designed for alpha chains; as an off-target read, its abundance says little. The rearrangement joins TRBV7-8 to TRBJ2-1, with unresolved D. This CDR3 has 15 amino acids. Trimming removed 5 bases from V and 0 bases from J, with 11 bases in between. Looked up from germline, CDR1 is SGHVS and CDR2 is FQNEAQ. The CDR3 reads CASSPRGSSYNEQFF. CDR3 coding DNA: TGTGCCAGCAGCCCCCGTGGCAGCTCCTACAATGAGCAGTTCTTC.

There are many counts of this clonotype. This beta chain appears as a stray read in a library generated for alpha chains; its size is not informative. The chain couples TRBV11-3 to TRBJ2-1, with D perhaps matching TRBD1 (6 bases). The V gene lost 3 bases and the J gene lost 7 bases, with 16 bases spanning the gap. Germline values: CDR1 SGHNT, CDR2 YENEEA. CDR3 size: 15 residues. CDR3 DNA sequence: TGTGCCAGCAGCTTCGGCAGGGGCGATTATAATGAGCAGTTCTTC. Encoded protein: CASSFGRGDYNEQFF.

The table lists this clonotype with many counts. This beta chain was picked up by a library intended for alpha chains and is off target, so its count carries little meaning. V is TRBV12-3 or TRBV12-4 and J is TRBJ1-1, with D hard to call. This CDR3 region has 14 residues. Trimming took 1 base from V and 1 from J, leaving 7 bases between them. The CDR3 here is CASSLEQQNTEAFF. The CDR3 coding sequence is TGTGCCAGCAGTTTAGAACAGCAGAACACTGAAGCTTTCTTT.

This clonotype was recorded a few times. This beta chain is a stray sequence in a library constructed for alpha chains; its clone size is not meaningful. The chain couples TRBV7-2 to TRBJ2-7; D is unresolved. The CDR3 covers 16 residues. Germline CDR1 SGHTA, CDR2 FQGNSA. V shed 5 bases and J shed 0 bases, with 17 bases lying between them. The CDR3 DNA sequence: TGTGCCAGCAGCGTACAGCCCCATCTTAGCTCCTACGAGCAGTACTTC. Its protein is CASSVQPHLSSYEQYF.

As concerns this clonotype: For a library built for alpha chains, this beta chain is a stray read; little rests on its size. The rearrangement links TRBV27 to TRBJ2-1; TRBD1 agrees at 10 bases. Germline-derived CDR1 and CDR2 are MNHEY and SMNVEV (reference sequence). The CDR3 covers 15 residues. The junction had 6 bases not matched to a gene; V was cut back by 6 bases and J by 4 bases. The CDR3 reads CASSPGQGSYNEQFF. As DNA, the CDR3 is TGTGCCAGCAGCCCGGGACAGGGGTCGTACAATGAGCAGTTCTTC.

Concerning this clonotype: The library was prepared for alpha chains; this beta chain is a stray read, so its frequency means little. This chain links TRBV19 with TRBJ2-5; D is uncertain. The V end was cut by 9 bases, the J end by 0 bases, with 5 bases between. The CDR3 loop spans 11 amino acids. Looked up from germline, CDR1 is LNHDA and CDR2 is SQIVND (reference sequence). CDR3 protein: CASMYQETQYF. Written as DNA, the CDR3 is TGTGCCAGCATGTACCAAGAGACCCAGTACTTC.

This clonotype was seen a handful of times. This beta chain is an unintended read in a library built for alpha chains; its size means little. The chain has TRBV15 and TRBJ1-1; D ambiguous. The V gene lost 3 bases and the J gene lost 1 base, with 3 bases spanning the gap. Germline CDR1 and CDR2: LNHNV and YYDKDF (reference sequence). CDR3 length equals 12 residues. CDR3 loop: CATSSTNTEAFF. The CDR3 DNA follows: TGTGCCACCAGCAGCACGAACACTGAAGCTTTCTTT.

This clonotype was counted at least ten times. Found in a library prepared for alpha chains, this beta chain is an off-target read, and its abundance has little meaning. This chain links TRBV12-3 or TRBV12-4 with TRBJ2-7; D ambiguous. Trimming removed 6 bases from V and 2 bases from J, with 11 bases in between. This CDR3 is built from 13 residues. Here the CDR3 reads CASSLDPAYEQYF. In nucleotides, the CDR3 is TGTGCCAGCAGCCTGGACCCAGCCTACGAGCAGTACTTC.

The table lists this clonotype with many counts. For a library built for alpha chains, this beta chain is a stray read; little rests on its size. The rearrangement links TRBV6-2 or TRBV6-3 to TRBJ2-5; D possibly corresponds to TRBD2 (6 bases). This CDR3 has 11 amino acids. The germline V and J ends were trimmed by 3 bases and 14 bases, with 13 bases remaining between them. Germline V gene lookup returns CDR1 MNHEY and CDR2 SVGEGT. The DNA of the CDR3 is TGTGCCAGCAGTTATTTGGAGGGTTTATACTTC. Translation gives CASSYLEGLYF.

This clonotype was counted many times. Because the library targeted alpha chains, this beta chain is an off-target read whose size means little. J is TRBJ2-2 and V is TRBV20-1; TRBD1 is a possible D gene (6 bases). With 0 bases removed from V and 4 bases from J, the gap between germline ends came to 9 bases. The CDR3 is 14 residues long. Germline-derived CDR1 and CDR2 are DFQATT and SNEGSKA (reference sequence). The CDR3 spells CSARDPGVTGELFF. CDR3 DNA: TGCAGTGCTAGAGACCCAGGGGTCACCGGGGAGCTGTTTTTT.